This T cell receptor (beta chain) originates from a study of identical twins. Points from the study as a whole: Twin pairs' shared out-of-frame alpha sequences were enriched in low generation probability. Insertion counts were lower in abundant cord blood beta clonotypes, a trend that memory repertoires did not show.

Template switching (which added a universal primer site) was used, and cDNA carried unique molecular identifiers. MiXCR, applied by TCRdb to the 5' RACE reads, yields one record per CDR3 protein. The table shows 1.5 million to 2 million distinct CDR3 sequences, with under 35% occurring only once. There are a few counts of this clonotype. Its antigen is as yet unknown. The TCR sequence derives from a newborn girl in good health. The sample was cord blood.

The CDR3 reads CASSERQLYEQYF. The CDR3 DNA is TGTGCCAGCAGTGAACGACAGCTCTACGAGCAGTACTTC. The chain joins TRBV6-1 to TRBJ2-7; TRBD1 is a possible D gene (5 bases). V was pared by 2 bases and J by 3 bases, with 8 bases between. Germline V gene lookup returns CDR1 MNHNS and CDR2 SASEGT. The CDR3 is 13 amino acids.